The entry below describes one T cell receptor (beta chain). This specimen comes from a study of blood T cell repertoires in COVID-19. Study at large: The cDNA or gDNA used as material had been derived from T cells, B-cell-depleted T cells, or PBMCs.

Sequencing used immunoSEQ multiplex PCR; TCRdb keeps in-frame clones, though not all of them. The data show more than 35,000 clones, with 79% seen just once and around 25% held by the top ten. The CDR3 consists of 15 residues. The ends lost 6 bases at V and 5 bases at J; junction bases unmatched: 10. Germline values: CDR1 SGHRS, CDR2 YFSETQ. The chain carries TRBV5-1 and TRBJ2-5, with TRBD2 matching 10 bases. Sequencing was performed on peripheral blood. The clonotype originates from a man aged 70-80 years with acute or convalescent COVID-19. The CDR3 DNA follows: TGCGCCAGCAAGGCCCAAGCGGGAGGGCAGGAGACCCAGTACTTC. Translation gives CASKAQAGGQETQYF.